What follows is one T cell receptor beta chain and its context. These data belong to a study of sequential checkpoint blockade in melanoma. Across the study: Patients were randomized 1:1 to nivolumab-then-ipilimumab or ipilimumab-then-nivolumab first-line. After both sequences, patients received maintenance nivolumab.

Treatment reported: randomized to nivolumab then ipilimumab (arm A) or the reverse (arm B). No patient had prior DNA-damaging chemotherapy. Live CD3+CD8+ CD19− CD56− cells were sorted from PBMCs. Sequencing used immunoSEQ multiplex PCR; TCRdb keeps in-frame clones, though not all of them. The sample has fewer than 50,000 clones, around nine tenths seen once. CDR1 and CDR2 (germline): MNHEY, SVGAGI. With V trimmed by 0 bases and J by 2 bases, 7 bases remained unmatched. The CDR3 has 16 amino acids. The J gene is TRBJ2-7, the V gene TRBV6-5; TRBD2 matches 7 bases. This receptor was identified in a human donor with melanoma. Sequencing used CD8+ T cells sorted from blood (inferred from file names), obtained from a patient given nivolumab and ipilimumab in sequence. Written as DNA, the CDR3 is TGTGCCAGCAGTTACTCGGGCGGGAGTTTCGCCTACGAGCAGTACTTC. Translated: CASSYSGGSFAYEQYF.